Listed here are 2 T cell receptor beta chains from one sample, sequenced in a study of T cell responses to AZD1222 COVID-19 vaccine. Assay used: immunoSEQ multiplex PCR; TCRdb lists only in-frame clones, some missing. The data hold roughly 150,000 clones, with around 87% observed a single time. The material was peripheral blood, obtained 28 days after the second AZD1222 dose. The receptor set was obtained from an adult who received the AZD1222 COVID-19 vaccine.

This clone appeared a single time. This rearrangement joins TRBV7-6 to TRBJ2-7; 10 nucleotides align to TRBD2. Looked up from germline, CDR1 is SGHVS and CDR2 is FNYEAQ. V gave up 5 bases and J gave up 6 bases; unmatched junction bases: 19. The length of the CDR3 is 18 residues. The CDR3 region has the DNA TGTGCCAGCAGCCGCGTAATAGCGGGAGGCCCCCCCCCTATCGAGCAGTACTTC. This encodes CASSRVIAGGPPPIEQYF.

The J gene is TRBJ2-1, the V gene TRBV2; a weak D match, TRBD1 (8 bases). V lost 6 bases to trimming and J lost 4 bases, with 19 bases between them. The CDR3 runs 16 residues. From germline, CDR1 is SNHLY and CDR2 FYNNEI. This chain's CDR3 is CASRGGDRMLYNEQFF. CDR3 in DNA: TGTGCCAGCAGGGGGGGGGACAGGATGCTATACAATGAGCAGTTCTTC.